This T cell receptor (beta chain) originates from a study of early T cells in non-severe SARS-CoV-2 infection. Study in general: Sequenced material consisted of bulk RNA (from unsorted whole blood), and chains were unpaired.

Attached unique molecular identifiers marked individual cDNA molecules. TCRdb analysed the 5' RACE reads with MiXCR anew, one entry per CDR3 protein. The table lists roughly 48,000 distinct CDR3 sequences, 6.5% to 9% of them singletons. This clonotype was picked up many times. Its antigen remains unknown. Study results and caveats: VDJdb-based annotation leaned toward anti-spike CD8 responses and missed private and CD4 specificities.

The sequenced sample consisted of whole blood. The TCR comes from an adult who was a healthcare worker with PCR-confirmed SARS-CoV-2 infection or an uninfected control (not recorded which).

This chain's CDR3 is CASGQIAGVRNEQFF. In nucleotides, the CDR3 is TGTGCCAGCGGACAGATCGCGGGAGTGCGCAATGAGCAGTTCTTC. This chain uses TRBV7-3 with TRBJ2-1; TRBD2 might be the D (7 bases). The CDR3 covers 15 residues. The germline V and J ends were trimmed by 8 bases and 6 bases, with 20 bases remaining between them. From germline, CDR1 is SGHTA and CDR2 FQGTGA.